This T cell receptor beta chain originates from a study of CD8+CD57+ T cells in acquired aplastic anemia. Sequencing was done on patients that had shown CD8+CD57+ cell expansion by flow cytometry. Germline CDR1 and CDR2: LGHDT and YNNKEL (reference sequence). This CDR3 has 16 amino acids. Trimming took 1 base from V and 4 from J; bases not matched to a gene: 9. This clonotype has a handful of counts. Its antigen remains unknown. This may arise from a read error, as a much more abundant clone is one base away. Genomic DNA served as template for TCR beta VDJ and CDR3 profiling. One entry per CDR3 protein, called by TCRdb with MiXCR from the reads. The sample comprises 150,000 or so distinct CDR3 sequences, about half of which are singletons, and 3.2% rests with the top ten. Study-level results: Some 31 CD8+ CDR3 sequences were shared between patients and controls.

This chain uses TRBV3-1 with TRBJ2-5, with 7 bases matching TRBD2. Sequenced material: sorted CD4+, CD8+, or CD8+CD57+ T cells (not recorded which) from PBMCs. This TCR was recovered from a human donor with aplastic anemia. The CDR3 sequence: CASSQVSAGSGETQYF. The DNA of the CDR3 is TGTGCCAGCAGCCAAGTATCAGCGGGGTCAGGAGAGACCCAGTACTTC.